Below, one T cell receptor (beta chain) is given with its context. Its target is unknown. These data are taken from a study of graft-versus-host responses after intestinal transplantation. The germline gives CDR1 SEHNR, CDR2 FQNEAQ (reference sequence). V lost 5 bases and J lost 0, with 14 bases in between. CDR3 length: 15 amino acids. Clones were sequenced by immunoSEQ multiplex PCR, and TCRdb holds only the in-frame ones, with some missing. The repertoire holds some 90,000 clones, with roughly 92% as singletons. The source of this sequence is a human donor who received an intestinal transplant. V and J are TRBV7-9 and TRBJ2-7, with D unclear. The input for sequencing was unstimulated CD4+ T cells sorted from spleen or lymph node cells, taken before intestinal transplant. CDR3 amino acids: CASSTDVISSYEQYF. The CDR3 nucleotides read TGTGCCAGCAGCACGGACGTCATCAGCTCCTACGAGCAGTACTTC.